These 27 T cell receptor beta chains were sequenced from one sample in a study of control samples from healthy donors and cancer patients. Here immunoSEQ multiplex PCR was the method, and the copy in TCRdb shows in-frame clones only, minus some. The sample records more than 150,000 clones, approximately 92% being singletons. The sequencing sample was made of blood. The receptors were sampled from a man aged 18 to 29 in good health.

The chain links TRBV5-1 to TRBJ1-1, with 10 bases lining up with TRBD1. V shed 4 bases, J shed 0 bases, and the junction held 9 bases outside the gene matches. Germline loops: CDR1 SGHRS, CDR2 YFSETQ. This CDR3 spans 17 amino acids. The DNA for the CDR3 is TGCGCCAGCAGCGCAAATCCCGGGACAGGGGTGAACACTGAAGCTTTCTTT. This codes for CASSANPGTGVNTEAFF.

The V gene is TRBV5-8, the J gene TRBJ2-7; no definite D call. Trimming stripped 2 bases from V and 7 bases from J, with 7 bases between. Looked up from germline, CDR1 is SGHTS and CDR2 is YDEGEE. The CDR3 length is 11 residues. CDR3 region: CASSFLREQYF. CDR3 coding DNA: TGTGCCAGCAGCTTCCTCAGGGAGCAGTACTTC.

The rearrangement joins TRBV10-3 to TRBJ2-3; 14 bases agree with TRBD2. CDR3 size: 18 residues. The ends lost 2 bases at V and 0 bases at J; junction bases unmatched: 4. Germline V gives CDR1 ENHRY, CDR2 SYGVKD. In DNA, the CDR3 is TGTGCCATCAGTGAGCGACTAGCGGGGGGGCAAAGCACAGATACGCAGTATTTT. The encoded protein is CAISERLAGGQSTDTQYF.

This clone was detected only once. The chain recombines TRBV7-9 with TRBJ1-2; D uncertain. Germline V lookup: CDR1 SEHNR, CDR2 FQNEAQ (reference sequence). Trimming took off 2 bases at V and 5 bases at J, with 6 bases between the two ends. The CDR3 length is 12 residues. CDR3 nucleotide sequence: TGTGCCAGCAGCTTAAATCTTTATGGCTACACCTTC. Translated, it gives CASSLNLYGYTF.

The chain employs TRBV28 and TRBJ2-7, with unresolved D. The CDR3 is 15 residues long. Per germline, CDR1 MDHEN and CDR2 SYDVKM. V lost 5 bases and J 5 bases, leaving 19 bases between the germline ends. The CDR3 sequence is CASSPTDLDLDEQYF. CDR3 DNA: TGTGCCAGCAGTCCAACGGACCTAGATCTCGACGAGCAGTACTTC.

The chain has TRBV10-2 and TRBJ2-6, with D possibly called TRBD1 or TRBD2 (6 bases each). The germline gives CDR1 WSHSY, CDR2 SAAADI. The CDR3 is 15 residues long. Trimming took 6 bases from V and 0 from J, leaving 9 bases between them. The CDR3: CASREGGSGANVLTF. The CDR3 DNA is TGCGCCAGCAGGGAGGGGGGCTCTGGGGCCAACGTCCTGACTTTC.

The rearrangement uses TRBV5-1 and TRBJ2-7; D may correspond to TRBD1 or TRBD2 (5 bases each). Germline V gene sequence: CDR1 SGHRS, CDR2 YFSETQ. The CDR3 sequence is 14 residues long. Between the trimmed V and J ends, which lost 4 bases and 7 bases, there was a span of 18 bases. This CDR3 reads CASSPGTSIREQYF. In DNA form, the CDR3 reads TGCGCCAGCAGCCCCGGGACCTCCATACGAGAGCAGTACTTC.

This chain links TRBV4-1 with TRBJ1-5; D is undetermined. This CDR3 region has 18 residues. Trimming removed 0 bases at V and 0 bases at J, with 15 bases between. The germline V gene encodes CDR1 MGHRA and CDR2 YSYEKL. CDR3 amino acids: CASSQDPRSDISNQPQHF. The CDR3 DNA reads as TGCGCCAGCAGCCAAGATCCCCGAAGTGATATTAGCAATCAGCCCCAGCATTTT.

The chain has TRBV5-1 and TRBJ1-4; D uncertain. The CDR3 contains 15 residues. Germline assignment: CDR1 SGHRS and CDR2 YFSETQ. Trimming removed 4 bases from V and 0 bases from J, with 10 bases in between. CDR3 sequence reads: CASSPRSATNEKLFF. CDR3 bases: TGCGCCAGCAGCCCAAGGTCCGCAACTAATGAAAAACTGTTTTTT.

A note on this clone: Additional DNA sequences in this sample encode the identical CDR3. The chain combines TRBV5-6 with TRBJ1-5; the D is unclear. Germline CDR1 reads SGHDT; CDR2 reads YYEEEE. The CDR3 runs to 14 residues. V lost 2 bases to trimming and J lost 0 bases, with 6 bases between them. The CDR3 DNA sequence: TGTGCCAGCAGCTTTGGCGGTAGCAATCAGCCCCAGCATTTT. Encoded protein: CASSFGGSNQPQHF.

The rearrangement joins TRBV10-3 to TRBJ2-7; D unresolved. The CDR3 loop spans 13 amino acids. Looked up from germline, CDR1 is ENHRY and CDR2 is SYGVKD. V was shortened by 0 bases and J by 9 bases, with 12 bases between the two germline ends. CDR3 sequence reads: CAISESDVRVQYF. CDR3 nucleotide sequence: TGTGCCATCAGTGAGTCGGACGTTCGGGTGCAGTACTTC.

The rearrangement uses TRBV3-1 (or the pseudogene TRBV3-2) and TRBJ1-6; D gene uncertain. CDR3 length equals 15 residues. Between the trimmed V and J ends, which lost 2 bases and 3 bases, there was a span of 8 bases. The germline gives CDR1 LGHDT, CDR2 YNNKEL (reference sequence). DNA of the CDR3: TGTGCCAGCAGCCAAAAGGTCGGCTATAATTCACCCCTCCACTTT. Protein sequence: CASSQKVGYNSPLHF.

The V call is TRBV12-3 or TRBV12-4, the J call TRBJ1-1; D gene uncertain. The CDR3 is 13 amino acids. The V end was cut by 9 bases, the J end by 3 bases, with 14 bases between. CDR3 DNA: TGTGCCAGTGGCCCGGTTTCGGACACTGAAGCTTTCTTT. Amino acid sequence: CASGPVSDTEAFF.

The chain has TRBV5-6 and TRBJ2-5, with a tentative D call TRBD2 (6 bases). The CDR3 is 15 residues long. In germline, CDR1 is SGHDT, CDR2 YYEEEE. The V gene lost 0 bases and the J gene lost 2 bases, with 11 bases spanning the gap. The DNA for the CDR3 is TGTGCCAGCAGCTTGGCGCAGGGACTTCAAGAGACCCAGTACTTC. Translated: CASSLAQGLQETQYF.

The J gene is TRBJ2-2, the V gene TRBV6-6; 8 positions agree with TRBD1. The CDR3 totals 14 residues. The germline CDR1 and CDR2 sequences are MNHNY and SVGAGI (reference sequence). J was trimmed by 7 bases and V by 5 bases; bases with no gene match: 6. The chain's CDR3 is CASSAGQAIGELFF. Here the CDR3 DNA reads TGTGCCAGCAGTGCGGGACAGGCCATCGGGGAGCTGTTTTTT.

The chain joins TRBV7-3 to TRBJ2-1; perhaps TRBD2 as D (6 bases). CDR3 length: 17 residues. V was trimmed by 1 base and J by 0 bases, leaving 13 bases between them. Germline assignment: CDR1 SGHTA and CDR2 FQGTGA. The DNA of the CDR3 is TGTGCCAGCAGCTTAAGCCGGGACTTCAGCTCCTACAATGAGCAGTTCTTC. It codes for CASSLSRDFSSYNEQFF.

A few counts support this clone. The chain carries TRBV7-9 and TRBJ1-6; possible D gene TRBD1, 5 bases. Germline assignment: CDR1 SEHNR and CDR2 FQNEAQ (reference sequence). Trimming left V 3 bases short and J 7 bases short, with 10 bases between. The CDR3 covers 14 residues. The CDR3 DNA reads TGTGCCAGCAGCTTTCAGGGAGGGAATTCACCCCTCCACTTT. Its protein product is CASSFQGGNSPLHF.

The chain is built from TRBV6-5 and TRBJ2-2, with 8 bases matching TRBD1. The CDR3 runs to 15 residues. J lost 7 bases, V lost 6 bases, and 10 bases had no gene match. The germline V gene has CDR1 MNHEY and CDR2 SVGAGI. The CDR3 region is CASSPGQGGHGELFF. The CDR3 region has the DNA TGTGCCAGCAGCCCCGGACAGGGTGGTCACGGGGAGCTGTTTTTT.

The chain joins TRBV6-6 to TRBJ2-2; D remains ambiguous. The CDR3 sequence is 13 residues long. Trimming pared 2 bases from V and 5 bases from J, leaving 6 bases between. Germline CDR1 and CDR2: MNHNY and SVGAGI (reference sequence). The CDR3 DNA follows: TGTGCCAGCAGTTACACTCAAACCGGGGAGCTGTTTTTT. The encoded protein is CASSYTQTGELFF.

The CDR3 DNA follows: TGTGCCAGTAGTTTGGTAGGACTAGCCCGTAACACCGGGGAGCTGTTTTTT. Translation: CASSLVGLARNTGELFF. The rearrangement joins TRBV19 to TRBJ2-2; TRBD2 matches 8 bases. This CDR3 is 17 amino acids long. V shed 5 bases and J 2 bases; nucleotides not matched to a gene: 10. In germline, CDR1 is LNHDA, CDR2 SQIVND (reference sequence).

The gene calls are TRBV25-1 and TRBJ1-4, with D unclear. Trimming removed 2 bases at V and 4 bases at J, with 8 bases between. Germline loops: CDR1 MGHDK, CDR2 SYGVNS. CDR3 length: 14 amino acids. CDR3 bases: TGTGCCAGCAGTGAACCGCGGCTTAATGAAAAACTGTTTTTT. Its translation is CASSEPRLNEKLFF.

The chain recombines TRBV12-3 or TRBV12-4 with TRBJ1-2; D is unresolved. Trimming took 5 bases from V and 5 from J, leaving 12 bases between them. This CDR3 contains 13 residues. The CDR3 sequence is CASSPGSEYGYTF. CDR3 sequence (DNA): TGTGCCAGCAGTCCCGGGTCCGAATATGGCTACACCTTC.

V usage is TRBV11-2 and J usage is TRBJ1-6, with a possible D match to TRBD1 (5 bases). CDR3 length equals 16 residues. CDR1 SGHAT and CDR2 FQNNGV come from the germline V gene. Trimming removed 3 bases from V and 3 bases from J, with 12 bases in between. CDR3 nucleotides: TGTGCCAGCAGCTTCCGGCTACAGGACTATAATTCACCCCTCCACTTT. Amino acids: CASSFRLQDYNSPLHF.

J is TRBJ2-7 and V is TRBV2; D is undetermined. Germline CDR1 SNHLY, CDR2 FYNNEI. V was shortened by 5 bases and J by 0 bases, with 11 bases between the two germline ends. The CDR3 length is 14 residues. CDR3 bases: TGTGCCAGCAGTACACTGGGAAGCTCCTACGAGCAGTACTTC. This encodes CASSTLGSSYEQYF.

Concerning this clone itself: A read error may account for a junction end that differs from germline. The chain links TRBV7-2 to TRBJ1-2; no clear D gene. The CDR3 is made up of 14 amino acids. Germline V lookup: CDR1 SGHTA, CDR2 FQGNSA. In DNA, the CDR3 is TGTGCCAGCAGCTTAGTGCCTTCTTCATATGGCTTCACCTTC. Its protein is CASSLVPSSYGFTF.

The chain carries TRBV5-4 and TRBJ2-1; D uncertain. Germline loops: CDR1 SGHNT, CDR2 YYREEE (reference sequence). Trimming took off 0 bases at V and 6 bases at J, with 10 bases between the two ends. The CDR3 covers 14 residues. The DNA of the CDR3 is TGTGCCAGCAGCTTGGCTAACCCCATCAATGAGCAGTTCTTC. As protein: CASSLANPINEQFF.

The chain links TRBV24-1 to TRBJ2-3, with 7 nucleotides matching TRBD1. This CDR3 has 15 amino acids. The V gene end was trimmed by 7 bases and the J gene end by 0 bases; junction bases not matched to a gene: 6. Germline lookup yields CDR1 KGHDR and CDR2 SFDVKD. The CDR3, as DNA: TGTGCCACCAGCCCGGGACAGACAAGCACAGATACGCAGTATTTT. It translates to CATSPGQTSTDTQYF.